One and the same sample provided the 5 T cell receptor beta chains below, sequenced in a study of PD-1 blockade in classical Hodgkin lymphoma. Every patient experienced relapse after autologous stem cell transplantation, and brentuximab vedotin exposure varied. Using immunoSEQ multiplex PCR, the repertoire was profiled, and TCRdb retains in-frame clones only, with some absent. The sample lists approximately 41,000 clones; roughly 78% were seen once. Sequencing was performed on peripheral blood mononuclear cells (PBMCs), taken at baseline. These receptor sequences come from a human donor with classical Hodgkin lymphoma.

The CDR3 spells CASSVRGSNSPLHF. In DNA, the CDR3 is TGTGCCAGCAGCGTCCGTGGGTCTAATTCACCCCTCCACTTT. The chain recombines TRBV9 with TRBJ1-6; D is ambiguous. Germline CDR1 is SGDLS and CDR2 is YYNGEE. CDR3 length: 14 residues. V lost 2 bases and J lost 6, with 9 bases in between.

The V and J genes are TRBV11-1 and TRBJ2-5; TRBD1 is a possible D gene (8 bases). The germline CDR1 and CDR2 sequences are SGHAT and FQDESV (reference sequence). Between the trimmed V and J ends, which lost 5 bases and 5 bases, there was a span of 24 bases. CDR3 size: 17 residues. The CDR3 protein is CASSPPRGAGGDETQYF. The CDR3 region has the DNA TGTGCCAGCAGCCCACCTCGGGGGGCAGGGGGCGACGAGACCCAGTACTTC.

This chain joins TRBV4-3 and TRBJ2-1; no firm D call. Looked up from germline, CDR1 is LGHNA and CDR2 is YSLEER. Trimming took off 0 bases at V and 5 bases at J, with 8 bases between the two ends. This CDR3 comprises 14 residues. The CDR3 loop is CASSQDYRHNEQFF. Written as DNA, the CDR3 is TGCGCCAGCAGCCAAGATTACAGACACAATGAGCAGTTCTTC.

The CDR3 protein is CASSPTGIRDGYTF. The CDR3 nucleotides read TGTGCCAGCAGCCCGACAGGGATCAGGGATGGCTACACCTTC. This sequence joins TRBV7-3 and TRBJ1-2; 7 nucleotides match TRBD1. J gave up 6 bases and V 5 bases, and 9 bases lay outside the gene matches. Germline V lookup: CDR1 SGHTA, CDR2 FQGTGA. The CDR3 runs 14 residues.

In this sample, this clone turned up once. The genes are TRBV5-1 and TRBJ2-7, with 7 bases lining up with TRBD1. The germline V gene encodes CDR1 SGHRS and CDR2 YFSETQ. CDR3 size: 15 residues. V trimming: 0 bases; J trimming: 0 bases; junction bases outside the gene matches: 3. The CDR3 DNA follows: TGCGCCAGCAGCTTGGAATGGGACAGCTCCTACGAGCAGTACTTC. Translated: CASSLEWDSSYEQYF.